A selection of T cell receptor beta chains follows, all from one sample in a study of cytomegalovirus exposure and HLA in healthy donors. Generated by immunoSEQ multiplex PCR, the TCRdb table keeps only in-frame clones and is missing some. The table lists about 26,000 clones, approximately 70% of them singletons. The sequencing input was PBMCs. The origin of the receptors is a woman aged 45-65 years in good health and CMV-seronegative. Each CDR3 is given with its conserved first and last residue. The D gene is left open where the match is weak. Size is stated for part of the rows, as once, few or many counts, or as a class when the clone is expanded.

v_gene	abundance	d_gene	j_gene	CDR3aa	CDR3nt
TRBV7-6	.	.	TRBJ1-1	CASSLKPGLGNTEAFF	TGTGCCAGCAGCTTAAAACCGGGACTGGGGAACACTGAAGCTTTCTTT
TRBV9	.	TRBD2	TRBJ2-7	CASSVGEGGHYEQYF	TGTGCCAGCAGCGTAGGGGAGGGAGGGCACTACGAGCAGTACTTC
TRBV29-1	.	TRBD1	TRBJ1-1	CSVEGQGNTEAFF	TGCAGCGTTGAGGGACAGGGCAACACTGAAGCTTTCTTT
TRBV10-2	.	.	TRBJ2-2	CASSELPGTGELFF	TGCGCCAGCAGTGAGCTGCCGGGGACCGGGGAGCTGTTTTTT
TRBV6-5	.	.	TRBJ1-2	CASSTPQGTYGYTF	TGTGCCAGCAGCACCCCACAGGGAACCTATGGCTACACCTTC
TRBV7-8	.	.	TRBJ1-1	CASSRLGLNTEAFF	TGTGCCAGCAGCCGCCTGGGCCTGAACACTGAAGCTTTCTTT
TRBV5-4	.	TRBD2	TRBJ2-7	CASSTTSGRYEQYF	TGTGCCAGCAGCACGACTAGCGGGAGATACGAGCAGTACTTC
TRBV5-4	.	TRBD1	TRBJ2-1	CASSPPGQVYNEQFF	TGTGCCAGCAGTCCCCCGGGACAGGTCTACAATGAGCAGTTCTTC
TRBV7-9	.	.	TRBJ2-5	CASSAGTRETQYF	TGTGCCAGCAGCGCCGGGACAAGGGAGACCCAGTACTTC
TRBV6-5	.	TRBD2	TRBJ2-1	CATQRAGGHNEQFF	TGTGCCACCCAAAGGGCGGGAGGGCATAATGAGCAGTTCTTC
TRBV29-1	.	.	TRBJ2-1	CSVAGSSYNEQFF	TGCAGCGTGGCAGGTAGCTCCTACAATGAGCAGTTCTTC
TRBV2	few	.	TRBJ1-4	CASSEGGGPNEKLFF	TGTGCCAGCAGTGAAGGGGGGGGGCCGAATGAAAAACTGTTTTTT
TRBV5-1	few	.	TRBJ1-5	CASSEVDSWNQPQHF	TGCGCCAGCAGCGAGGTGGACAGCTGGAATCAGCCCCAGCATTTT
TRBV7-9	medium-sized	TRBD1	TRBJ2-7	CASAIRQGPYEQYF	TGTGCCAGCGCTATAAGACAGGGCCCCTACGAGCAGTACTTC
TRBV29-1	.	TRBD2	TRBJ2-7	CSVQSTSGVSYEQYF	TGCAGCGTTCAATCTACTAGCGGGGTCTCCTACGAGCAGTACTTC
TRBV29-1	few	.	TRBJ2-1	CSVVGGTPPFF	TGCAGCGTTGTAGGCGGGACTCCACCTTTCTTC
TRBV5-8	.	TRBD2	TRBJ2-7	CASSFGGSVYEQYF	TGTGCCAGCAGCTTCGGCGGGAGCGTCTACGAGCAGTACTTC
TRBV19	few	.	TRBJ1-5	CASSTRGQPQHF	TGTGCCAGTAGTACGCGAGGTCAGCCCCAGCATTTT
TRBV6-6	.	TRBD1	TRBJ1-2	CASSYSGQDGYTF	TGTGCCAGCAGTTACTCCGGACAGGATGGCTACACCTTC
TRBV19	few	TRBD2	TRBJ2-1	CASTEAGGINEQFF	TGTGCCAGTACGGAAGCGGGGGGAATTAATGAGCAGTTCTTC
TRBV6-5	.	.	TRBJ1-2	CAISRGGDGYTF	TGTGCCATTTCCCGGGGGGGGGATGGCTACACCTTC
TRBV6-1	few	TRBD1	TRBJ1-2	CASSEARKGAGYTF	TGTGCCAGCAGTGAAGCGAGGAAGGGGGCGGGCTACACCTTC